These 6 T cell receptor beta chains originate from one sample sequenced in a study of cytomegalovirus exposure and HLA in healthy donors. A multiplex PCR was run with 60 Vbeta primers and 13 Jbeta primers. Data came from immunoSEQ multiplex PCR; TCRdb stores just in-frame clones and leaves some out. The sample includes some 190,000 clones, roughly 80% of them seen just once. Sequenced input: PBMCs. These receptors were obtained from a male donor in good health and CMV-seronegative.

The chain couples TRBV28 to TRBJ1-2, with 8 bases lining up with TRBD1. The CDR3 totals 16 residues. The germline gives CDR1 MDHEN, CDR2 SYDVKM. Trimming at V came to 1 base and at J to 8 bases, leaving 12 bases not matched to a gene. CDR3 sequence (DNA): TGTGCCAGCAGTTTATTTGCCGGACAGGGAAGAACAGGCTACACCTTC. Translated: CASSLFAGQGRTGYTF.

This clone turned up a few times. The genes are TRBV6-6 and TRBJ1-1; D is perhaps TRBD1 (6 bases). Germline loops: CDR1 MNHNY, CDR2 SVGAGI (reference sequence). V was shortened by 5 bases and J by 4 bases, with 14 bases between the two germline ends. The CDR3 length is 14 residues. The CDR3 protein is CASSDHREGTEAFF. Here the CDR3 DNA reads TGTGCCAGCAGTGACCACAGGGAGGGCACTGAAGCTTTCTTT.

CDR3 sequence: CASSLVPTGELFF. The CDR3 nucleotides are TGCGCCAGCAGCTTGGTTCCGACCGGGGAGCTGTTTTTT. The chain combines TRBV5-1 with TRBJ2-2, with unresolved D. Per the germline V gene, CDR1 is SGHRS and CDR2 is YFSETQ. This CDR3 spans 13 amino acids. The ends were cut back, 0 bases at V and 5 bases at J, with 5 bases in the middle.

The chain is built from TRBV25-1 and TRBJ2-5, with 7 positions matching TRBD1. Germline CDR1 reads MGHDK; CDR2 reads SYGVNS. The CDR3 is made up of 18 amino acids. With 0 bases clipped from V and 3 bases from J, the junction kept 13 bases outside the gene matches. The CDR3 coding sequence is TGTGCCAGCAGTGAATATACGGTCGGGACAGCGAGAGAAGAGACCCAGTACTTC. Encoded protein: CASSEYTVGTAREETQYF. The whole variable domain, remainder taken from reference TRBV25-1 and TRBJ2-5, is EADIYQTPRYLVIGTGKKITLECSQTMGHDKMYWYQQDPGMELHLIHYSYGVNSTEKGDLSSESTVSRIRTEHFPLTLESARPSHTSQYLCASSEYTVGTAREETQYFGPGTRLLVL.

As regards this clone: A read error may produce the germline difference seen at one junction end. The chain joins TRBV6-1 to TRBJ1-5; a possible D gene is TRBD1 (6 bases). Germline lookup yields CDR1 MNHNS and CDR2 SASEGT. The CDR3 is made up of 11 amino acids. As DNA, the CDR3 is TGTGCCAGCAGTGAAGCGCCAGGGGCGGCTTTT. Its protein is CASSEAPGAAF.

The genes are TRBV12-5 and TRBJ2-3; maybe TRBD2 (6 bases). V shed 9 bases and J shed 5 bases, with 15 bases lying between them. Per germline, CDR1 LGHNT and CDR2 FRNRAP. The CDR3 extends over 13 amino acids. Here the CDR3 DNA reads TGTGCTAGCGCCGGGAGTCAGTTAGATACGCAGTATTTT. Translation: CASAGSQLDTQYF.